The 11 T cell receptor beta chains listed next were all sequenced from one sample in a study of T cells in Graves' hyperthyroidism and ophthalmopathy (dated by TCRdb to between 2019 and 2020). To prepare the library, multiplex PCR was applied. These reads were obtained on an Illumina HiSeq 2000. Amplification of TCR beta CDR3 regions was carried out from RNA transcripts. The first round of RT-PCR for the TCR CDR3 was performed with the HTBI primer set and the Qiagen OneStep RT-PCR kit. TCRdb cleaned the public reads at Q25 with fastp, built clones with MiXCR and kept in-frame beta chains. Each CDR3 protein gets just one entry, which takes the most common genes and DNA from the rows behind it. In all, the sample holds approximately 500,000 distinct CDR3 sequences, and 40% to 55% of those were seen once. The ten largest make up around 7.7% of the sample. Sequencing was done on a sample of peripheral blood or thyroid tissue (not recorded which). These TCRs come from a woman aged 18-30 years with Graves' hyperthyroidism.

In regard to this clonotype: Its ends do not fully match the called genes, so a read error is possible. The chain joins TRBV9 to TRBJ2-7; TRBD2 matches 12 bases. The CDR3 is made up of 16 amino acids. CDR1 and CDR2 (germline): SGDLS, YYNGEE. The CDR3 DNA reads TGTGCCAGCAAACAGTTCTTACTAGCGGGAGGTTACGGGCAGTACTTC. Its protein product is CASKQFLLAGGYGQYF.

This clonotype was counted ten times or more. The rearrangement joins TRBV9 to TRBJ2-7, with 7 bases lining up with TRBD2. The germline gives CDR1 SGDLS, CDR2 YYNGEE. This CDR3 has 13 amino acids. Trimming cost V 4 bases and J 5 bases; bases outside gene matches: 6. The CDR3 DNA is TGTGCCAGCAGCCCTAGGCTAGCGGACGAGCAGTACTTC. This gives the protein CASSPRLADEQYF.

This clonotype occurred many times. V and J are TRBV19 and TRBJ1-5, with D possibly TRBD1 on 6 matching bases. This CDR3 spans 17 amino acids. The V and J ends lost 8 bases and 0 bases respectively, with 20 bases between them. Germline lookup yields CDR1 LNHDA and CDR2 SQIVND (reference sequence). The CDR3 region is CASAASGTTLSNQPQHF. The DNA of the CDR3 is TGTGCCAGTGCCGCCTCCGGGACAACTCTTAGCAATCAGCCCCAGCATTTT.

In its sample, this clonotype was seen many times. The V gene is TRBV2, the J gene TRBJ1-6; D possibly corresponds to TRBD1 (6 bases). Germline V CDR1 and CDR2: SNHLY, FYNNEI. The ends were cut back, 4 bases at V and 10 bases at J, with 14 bases in the middle. The CDR3 length is 14 residues. The CDR3 DNA sequence: TGTGCCAGCAGTGCGACGGGGGCGAGATCACCCCTCCACTTT. This translates into CASSATGARSPLHF.

This clonotype was counted between two and nine times. The chain combines TRBV5-5 with TRBJ2-7, with D possibly called TRBD1 or TRBD2 (6 bases each). CDR3 length: 14 residues. From germline, CDR1 is SGHKS and CDR2 YYEKEE (reference sequence). Deletions cut 2 bases from V and 3 bases from J, with 12 bases between. The CDR3 here is CASSLRGAYYEQYF. Written as DNA, the CDR3 is TGTGCCAGCAGCTTAAGGGGGGCCTACTACGAGCAGTACTTC.

With respect to this clonotype: A read error may be the cause here, since a much bigger clone is one base away. This chain uses TRBV4-3 with TRBJ2-7, with D tentatively TRBD1 (5 bases). CDR1 is LGHNA and CDR2 is YSLEER in the germline V gene. The length of the CDR3 is 15 residues. DNA for the CDR3: TGCGCCAGCGGCCAAGATCTTCCCAGGGTACACGAGCAGTACTTC. Its translation is CASGQDLPRVHEQYF.

Only a few counts were recorded for this clonotype. V gene TRBV11-2 combines with J gene TRBJ1-1; the match to TRBD1 covers 7 bases. The CDR3 has 13 amino acids. CDR1 is SGHAT and CDR2 is FQNNGV in the germline V gene. The ends lost 8 bases at V and 1 base at J; junction bases unmatched: 4. CDR3: CASGRTGNTEAFF. DNA for the CDR3: TGTGCCAGCGGTAGGACAGGGAACACTGAAGCTTTCTTT.

This clonotype has at least ten counts. The chain combines TRBV19 with TRBJ1-1; 11 bases are shared with TRBD1. CDR1 LNHDA and CDR2 SQIVND come from the germline V gene (reference sequence). The J segment lost 1 base and the V segment lost 5 bases, leaving 6 bases of the junction unmatched. This CDR3 region has 16 residues. CDR3 in amino acids: CASSADRGLGNTEAFF. CDR3 in DNA: TGTGCCAGTAGTGCGGACAGGGGGCTGGGGAACACTGAAGCTTTCTTT. The entire variable domain, with the rest obtained from reference TRBV19 and TRBJ1-1, is as follows: DGGITQSPKYLFRKEGQNVTLSCEQNLNHDAMYWYRQDPGQGLRLIYYSQIVNDFQKGDIAEGYSVSREKKESFPLTVTSAQKNPTAFYLCASSADRGLGNTEAFFGQGTRLTVV.

This clonotype was observed a handful of times. The chain recombines TRBV6-1 with TRBJ2-2; D is perhaps TRBD1 (5 bases). Trimming shortened V by 5 bases and J by 5 bases, and 30 bases separated the two germline ends. The germline gives CDR1 MNHNS, CDR2 SASEGT. This CDR3 region has 20 residues. CDR3 sequence reads: CASSFDFRRQFTRGTGELFF. The CDR3 coding sequence is TGTGCCAGCAGTTTCGATTTCCGCAGACAGTTTACAAGGGGAACCGGGGAGCTGTTTTTT.

This chain links TRBV12-3 or TRBV12-4 with TRBJ2-2; either TRBD1 or TRBD2 may fit D (5 bases each). This CDR3 is 14 amino acids long. Trimming took 6 bases from V and 8 from J, leaving 16 bases between them. CDR3 DNA sequence: TGTGCCAGCAGGGCCGGGACGGGCGTGGGGGAGCTGTTTTTT. Residues: CASRAGTGVGELFF.

Remarks on this clonotype: The CDR3 end shows no conserved phenylalanine or tryptophan, and so a read error is likely. Because the CDR3's place on the DNA is in doubt, the DNA is left out and the CDR3 is given as listed by TCRdb. This CDR3 reads CASSDGWGE. The V gene is TRBV6-4, the J gene TRBJ2-2. Germline CDR1 MRHNA, CDR2 SNTAGT. With termini counted, the CDR3 has 9 amino acids.